Below, 27 T cell receptor beta chains from the same sample are listed, as sequenced in a study of shared clonotypes between healthy human individuals. Some clones are missing from TCRdb's copy, which holds only in-frame ones; the method was immunoSEQ multiplex PCR. Among millions of clones listed, 85% to 95% were seen once. Material: naive CD4+ T cells sorted from blood. Indicated subset: CD45RA+ positively selected. The receptors were sampled from a man aged 18 to 35 in good health.

V and J are TRBV2 and TRBJ1-2; 7 bases are shared with TRBD1. The CDR3 extends over 13 amino acids. Trimming removed 6 bases from V and 2 bases from J; junction bases left unmatched: 3. Germline-derived CDR1 and CDR2 are SNHLY and FYNNEI. CDR3 amino acids: CASRETGNYGYTF. The DNA for the CDR3 is TGTGCCAGCAGAGAGACAGGGAACTATGGCTACACCTTC.

In DNA form, the CDR3 reads TGTGCCAGCAGTCCGGACAGCATTTATAGCAATCAGCCCCAGCATTTT. This gives the protein CASSPDSIYSNQPQHF. The gene calls are TRBV28 and TRBJ1-5; D might be TRBD1 (6 bases). The CDR3 has 16 residues. Germline lookup yields CDR1 MDHEN and CDR2 SYDVKM. Trimming stripped 5 bases from V and 0 bases from J, with 14 bases between.

The chain combines TRBV2 with TRBJ1-2; tentatively, D is TRBD1 (5 bases). The length of the CDR3 is 14 residues. Germline V gives CDR1 SNHLY, CDR2 FYNNEI. V was trimmed by 7 bases and J by 2 bases, leaving 14 bases between them. The CDR3 nucleotides read TGTGCCAGCACACTTATGAGGGGAAACTATGGCTACACCTTC. Residues: CASTLMRGNYGYTF. The variable domain in full, completed from reference TRBV2 and TRBJ1-2, reads EPEVTQTPSHQVTQMGQEVILRCVPISNHLYFYWYRQILGQKVEFLVSFYNNEISEKSEIFDDQFSVERPDGSNFTLKIRSTKLEDSAMYFCASTLMRGNYGYTFGSGTRLTVV.

V usage is TRBV11-3 and J usage is TRBJ1-1; TRBD1 might be the D (5 bases). The CDR3 contains 12 residues. V was trimmed by 2 bases and J by 4 bases, leaving 5 bases between them. Germline CDR1 is SGHNT and CDR2 is YENEEA. CDR3 residues: CASSLQGTEAFF. In nucleotides, the CDR3 is TGTGCCAGCAGCTTACAGGGCACTGAAGCTTTCTTT.

The chain is built from TRBV5-8 and TRBJ2-2; TRBD2 is a possible D gene (5 bases). Germline V gene lookup returns CDR1 SGHTS and CDR2 YDEGEE. V was clipped by 4 bases and J by 2 bases, with 15 bases between them. The length of the CDR3 is 16 residues. For the CDR3, the DNA is TGTGCCAGCAGCAGAGGGAGATGGATTAACACCGGGGAGCTGTTTTTT. Protein product: CASSRGRWINTGELFF.

This clone is a singleton in its sample. The same CDR3 can be traced to other DNA sequences in this sample. The rearrangement joins TRBV6-5 to TRBJ1-2; TRBD1 matches at 7 bases. Germline CDR1 MNHEY, CDR2 SVGAGI. The J segment lost 5 bases and the V segment lost 6 bases, leaving 6 bases of the junction unmatched. The CDR3 length is 13 residues. CDR3 DNA sequence: TGTGCCAGCAGCTCGACAGGGACTTATGGCTACACCTTC. This codes for CASSSTGTYGYTF.

The gene calls are TRBV4-1 and TRBJ2-2, with 8 bases that match TRBD1. Germline V gene data show CDR1 as MGHRA and CDR2 as YSYEKL. Trimming removed 2 bases from V and 3 bases from J; junction bases left unmatched: 2. The CDR3 spans 15 residues. Here the CDR3 reads CASSQRTGYTGELFF. The CDR3 nucleotides read TGCGCCAGCAGCCAACGGACAGGGTACACCGGGGAGCTGTTTTTT.

CDR3 coding DNA: TGTGCCAGCACCACGTTTCTTCCGGAGACCCAGTACTTC. This gives the protein CASTTFLPETQYF. The genes are TRBV6-1 and TRBJ2-5; no reliable D call. In germline, CDR1 is MNHNS, CDR2 SASEGT. This CDR3 spans 13 amino acids. Between the trimmed V and J ends, which lost 7 bases and 5 bases, there was a span of 14 bases.

V and J are TRBV7-2 and TRBJ1-4; TRBD1 matches at 9 bases. J lost 7 bases, V lost 5 bases, and 8 bases had no gene match. The CDR3 consists of 15 residues. Germline V gene sequence: CDR1 SGHTA, CDR2 FQGNSA. The CDR3 bases are TGTGCCAGCAGCCAAAATACAGGGGGCGGTGAAAAACTGTTTTTT. Translation: CASSQNTGGGEKLFF.

CDR3 in DNA: TGCGCCAGCAGTGAGTCGCCGCCGGGACTAGCGGGATCTAGCACAGATACGCAGTATTTT. This sequence encodes CASSESPPGLAGSSTDTQYF. This chain uses TRBV10-1 with TRBJ2-3; TRBD2 aligns across 13 bases. V was clipped by 0 bases and J by 0 bases; unmatched bases: 9. The CDR3 runs 20 residues. The V gene's germline CDR1 is WNHNN and CDR2 SYGVQD (reference sequence).

V is TRBV11-2 and J is TRBJ2-2; unclear D gene. V was clipped by 5 bases and J by 6 bases, with 16 bases between them. Germline V gives CDR1 SGHAT, CDR2 FQNNGV. This CDR3 is built from 15 residues. CDR3 sequence reads: CASSLKILRAGELFF. CDR3 in DNA: TGTGCCAGCAGCCTGAAAATCCTTCGAGCCGGGGAGCTGTTTTTT.

This clone showed up just once. This chain uses TRBV6-5 with TRBJ1-4; possibly TRBD1 for D (5 bases). Per germline, CDR1 MNHEY and CDR2 SVGAGI. The CDR3 is 16 residues long. V was cut by 4 bases and J by 8 bases, with 20 bases left in between. The CDR3 is CASSSSPTVTGEKLFF. As DNA, the CDR3 is TGTGCCAGCAGTTCCTCCCCGACAGTTACGGGGGAAAAACTGTTTTTT.

Concerning this clone: Other DNA sequences in the same sample also yield this CDR3. V is TRBV6-1 and J is TRBJ2-7; perhaps D is TRBD1 or TRBD2 (5 bases each). The CDR3 contains 12 residues. Between the trimmed V and J ends, which lost 2 bases and 5 bases, there was a span of 7 bases. Germline V gene lookup returns CDR1 MNHNS and CDR2 SASEGT. The CDR3 is CASSEQGDEQYF. For the CDR3, the DNA is TGTGCCAGCAGTGAACAGGGAGACGAGCAGTACTTC.

DNA for the CDR3: TGTGCCAGCAGTGTTATTACCTTTACTGGCTCCTACGAGCAGTACTTC. Protein: CASSVITFTGSYEQYF. The chain has TRBV6-4 and TRBJ2-7; D gene ambiguous. V lost 4 bases and J lost 0, with 16 bases in between. Germline V lookup: CDR1 MRHNA, CDR2 SNTAGT. CDR3 length: 16 residues.

Remarks on this clone: Other DNA sequences in this sample translate to the same CDR3. This chain joins TRBV7-9 and TRBJ1-3; unclear D gene. Trimming took 5 bases from V and 0 from J, leaving 8 bases between them. The CDR3 contains 14 residues. Germline V gives CDR1 SEHNR, CDR2 FQNEAQ (reference sequence). The CDR3 sequence: CASSPDPSGNTIYF. The DNA for the CDR3 is TGTGCCAGCAGCCCCGATCCCTCTGGAAACACCATATATTTT.

A word on this clone: This specimen includes other DNA sequences encoding the same CDR3. The V gene is TRBV5-1, the J gene TRBJ1-6; tentative D call: TRBD1 (5 bases). Germline CDR1 is SGHRS and CDR2 is YFSETQ. V dropped 0 bases and J dropped 7 bases, with 8 bases sitting between them. CDR3 length equals 14 residues. The CDR3 nucleotides read TGCGCCAGCAGCTTGGACGGGGGGAATTCACCCCTCCACTTT. Translating it yields CASSLDGGNSPLHF.

The V call is TRBV5-4, the J call TRBJ1-6; 11 bases are shared with TRBD1. Germline V lookup: CDR1 SGHNT, CDR2 YYREEE (reference sequence). V was pared by 4 bases and J by 9 bases, with 6 bases of the junction left unmatched. The CDR3 totals 15 residues. CDR3 loop: CASSRTGGAGSPLHF. The CDR3 nucleotides are TGTGCCAGCAGCAGGACAGGGGGCGCGGGTTCACCCCTCCACTTT. The full variable domain, with the rest looked up from reference TRBV5-4 and TRBJ1-6, is ETGVTQSPTHLIKTRGQQVTLRCSSQSGHNTVSWYQQALGQGPQFIFQYYREEENGRGNFPPRFSGLQFPNYSSELNVNALELDDSALYLCASSRTGGAGSPLHFGNGTRLTVT.

This rearrangement joins TRBV7-2 to TRBJ1-2; the D is unclear. This CDR3 region has 14 residues. The V gene's germline CDR1 is SGHTA and CDR2 FQGNSA. V shed 6 bases and J shed 0 bases, with 11 bases lying between them. The CDR3 DNA reads TGTGCCAGCAGAGCCAACAGAGCTAACTATGGCTACACCTTC. It codes for CASRANRANYGYTF.

The V gene is TRBV11-2, the J gene TRBJ1-6; TRBD1 matches 7 bases. Germline V lookup: CDR1 SGHAT, CDR2 FQNNGV. The CDR3 consists of 17 residues. Losses at the gene ends were 4 bases for V and 7 bases for J; bases not matched to a gene: 13. The CDR3 sequence: CASSSDRTNRRNSPLHF. CDR3 in DNA: TGTGCCAGCAGCTCGGACAGGACGAACAGACGGAATTCACCCCTCCACTTT. Full variable domain (outside the CDR3, taken from reference TRBV11-2 and TRBJ1-6): EAGVAQSPRYKIIEKRQSVAFWCNPISGHATLYWYQQILGQGPKLLIQFQNNGVVDDSQLPKDRFSAERLKGVDSTLKIQPAKLEDSAVYLCASSSDRTNRRNSPLHFGNGTRLTVT.

The J gene is TRBJ2-6, the V gene TRBV6-1, with D possibly called TRBD1 or TRBD2 (5 bases each). The CDR3 runs to 17 residues. Germline CDR1 MNHNS, CDR2 SASEGT. V was pared by 0 bases and J by 5 bases, with 14 bases between. Here the CDR3 reads CASSEAPGSYWANVLTF. CDR3 nucleotides: TGTGCCAGCAGTGAAGCTCCAGGGAGCTATTGGGCCAACGTCCTGACTTTC.

This clone was counted once. The chain combines TRBV28 with TRBJ1-2, with a possible D match to TRBD1 (5 bases). Trimming pared 6 bases from V and 3 bases from J, leaving 23 bases between. The germline V gene has CDR1 MDHEN and CDR2 SYDVKM. The CDR3 is 17 amino acids. The CDR3 DNA reads as TGTGCCAGCAGAGTACCCCTGGGGGGTGCAGATGACTATGGCTACACCTTC. Translating gives CASRVPLGGADDYGYTF.

The rearrangement uses TRBV12-5 and TRBJ2-7; D unresolved. The V gene's germline CDR1 is LGHNT and CDR2 FRNRAP. The CDR3 extends over 16 amino acids. The V and J ends lost 6 bases and 0 bases respectively, with 18 bases between them. Here the CDR3 reads CASGEIARFSSYEQYF. The CDR3 nucleotides are TGTGCTAGTGGCGAAATAGCCAGGTTTAGCTCCTACGAGCAGTACTTC.

This chain links TRBV11-2 with TRBJ1-5; no clear D. Deletions cut 5 bases from V and 1 base from J, with 12 bases between. This CDR3 is 15 amino acids long. Germline lookup yields CDR1 SGHAT and CDR2 FQNNGV. CDR3 residues: CASSLTIASNQPQHF. In DNA form, the CDR3 reads TGTGCCAGCAGCCTCACGATCGCAAGCAATCAGCCCCAGCATTTT. Full variable domain (missing parts from reference TRBV11-2 and TRBJ1-5): EAGVAQSPRYKIIEKRQSVAFWCNPISGHATLYWYQQILGQGPKLLIQFQNNGVVDDSQLPKDRFSAERLKGVDSTLKIQPAKLEDSAVYLCASSLTIASNQPQHFGDGTRLSIL.

This chain's CDR3 is CATSRRLGSAGELFF. The CDR3 coding sequence is TGTGCCACCAGCAGGAGGTTGGGGTCGGCCGGGGAGCTGTTTTTT. The rearrangement links TRBV15 to TRBJ2-2; D is ambiguous. V lost 3 bases and J 6 bases, leaving 14 bases between the germline ends. This CDR3 has 15 amino acids. Germline values: CDR1 LNHNV, CDR2 YYDKDF (reference sequence).

V is TRBV6-1 and J is TRBJ1-1, with 7 bases identical to TRBD1. Germline loops: CDR1 MNHNS, CDR2 SASEGT. This CDR3 is 15 amino acids long. V lost 3 bases, J lost 3 bases, and 7 bases stayed unmatched. CDR3 protein: CASSDRTGLDTEAFF. DNA of the CDR3: TGTGCCAGCAGTGACCGGACAGGATTAGACACTGAAGCTTTCTTT.

V and J are TRBV7-9 and TRBJ1-6, with D uncertain. This CDR3 is 12 amino acids long. In germline, CDR1 is SEHNR, CDR2 FQNEAQ (reference sequence). Trimming shortened V by 6 bases and J by 10 bases, and 10 bases separated the two germline ends. The DNA of the CDR3 is TGTGCCAGCAGACCACCAGAATCACCCCTCCACTTT. Its translation is CASRPPESPLHF.

The rearrangement joins TRBV28 to TRBJ2-1, with D unclear. Germline CDR1 MDHEN, CDR2 SYDVKM. Trimming cost V 3 bases and J 5 bases, with 2 bases left between them. The CDR3 sequence is 11 residues long. CDR3 protein: CASSFDNEQFF. CDR3 in DNA: TGTGCCAGCAGTTTTGACAATGAGCAGTTCTTC.